The present T cell receptor (beta chain) was sequenced within a study of tumor and adjacent non-tumor tissue in lung cancer. Study information: Each sample yielded a few million productive TCRbeta reads on average.

A modified ARM-PCR protocol with three rounds of nested PCR amplified TCRbeta. One entry per CDR3 protein results from TCRdb running MiXCR on the multiplex PCR reads. The sample shows 40,000 to 45,000 distinct CDR3 sequences, around 62% of them seen only once. Regarding this clonotype: Its antigen is not identified. A read error may produce the germline difference seen at one junction end.

No cell sorting was done before RNA was extracted from the tissue. The normal lung tissue was taken more than 3 cm from the tumor edge. Study observations and caveats: In normal lung, the top 100 clones were significantly more dominant than in tumor. TCR diversity was significantly greater in tumor than normal lung tissue.

This CDR3 has 15 amino acids. Germline V gene lookup returns CDR1 SGHKS and CDR2 YYEKEE (reference sequence). The sample comprised distant non-tumor lung tissue. J is TRBJ2-6 and V is TRBV5-5; D is perhaps TRBD2 (5 bases). The receptor was derived from a woman aged 40 to 49 with non-small cell lung cancer. For the CDR3, the DNA is TGTACCAGCAGCGGCGCCCACTCTGGGACCAACGTCCTGACTTTC. As protein: CTSSGAHSGTNVLTF.